Given below is one T cell receptor (beta chain) in context. The antigen is unknown. V was cut by 3 bases and J by 3 bases, with 3 bases left in between. The CDR3 runs to 11 residues. Germline CDR1 and CDR2: SEHNR and FQNEAQ (reference sequence). The record originates from a study of T cell responses to AZD1222 COVID-19 vaccine. On the study more broadly: Pooling covered second doses at about 4 or about 12 weeks.

Overall study results and limits: With dominance at 160-218 and 743-854, vaccine-associated CD4 TCRs spanned spike.

The table came from immunoSEQ multiplex PCR; TCRdb's copy has only in-frame clones and leaves some out. The sample records about 140,000 clones, 85% to 90% being singletons. This sample comprised peripheral blood, obtained on day 0 of AZD1222 vaccination. The clonotype comes from an adult in good health. The chain employs TRBV7-9 and TRBJ2-7; D gene ambiguous. CDR3 amino acids: CASSFDYEQYF. In DNA form, the CDR3 reads TGTGCCAGCAGCTTCGACTACGAGCAGTACTTC.